The T cell receptor (beta chain) described here comes from a study of neurological immune-mediated disorders. Volunteers at a blood bank in Maryland, USA, were the healthy controls. TCRdb called the 5' RACE reads again in MiXCR, with one record for every CDR3 protein. The table has over 11,000 distinct CDR3 sequences, about 10% seen once. In its sample, this clonotype was seen many times. What it binds is not known. V was trimmed by 4 bases and J by 12 bases, leaving 14 bases between them. The CDR3 is 12 amino acids. The germline gives CDR1 SGHRS, CDR2 YFSETQ. Study results and caveats: The expanded clones of different subjects shared no CDR3 amino acid sequences (suggesting private repertoires in all groups).

This chain uses TRBV5-1 with TRBJ2-1; no clear D. The receptor comes from a woman aged 40 to 50 in good health. Sequenced material: PBMCs. CDR3 sequence reads: CASSPGGQLQFF. The CDR3 nucleotides are TGCGCCAGCAGCCCGGGTGGCCAGTTGCAGTTCTTC.